This TCR beta chain derives from a study of CXCR3-negative and CXCR3-positive naive CD8 T cells. The CDR3 contains 16 residues. The authors prepared UMI-labeled TRB cDNA libraries by 5' RACE. No DNA is given; TCRdb re-called the 5' RACE reads and lists each CDR3 protein once. The sample totals 40,000 to 45,000 distinct CDR3 sequences; its top ten clones hold roughly 14%. Sequenced material: memory CD8+ T cells from blood. The chain combines TRBV21-1 with TRBJ2-4. TRBV21-1 is termed a pseudogene. This clonotype was obtained from a human donor in good health. Some clones in this sample may be carry-over from other donors' samples. This CDR3 is CASSELVGLAKNIQYF.